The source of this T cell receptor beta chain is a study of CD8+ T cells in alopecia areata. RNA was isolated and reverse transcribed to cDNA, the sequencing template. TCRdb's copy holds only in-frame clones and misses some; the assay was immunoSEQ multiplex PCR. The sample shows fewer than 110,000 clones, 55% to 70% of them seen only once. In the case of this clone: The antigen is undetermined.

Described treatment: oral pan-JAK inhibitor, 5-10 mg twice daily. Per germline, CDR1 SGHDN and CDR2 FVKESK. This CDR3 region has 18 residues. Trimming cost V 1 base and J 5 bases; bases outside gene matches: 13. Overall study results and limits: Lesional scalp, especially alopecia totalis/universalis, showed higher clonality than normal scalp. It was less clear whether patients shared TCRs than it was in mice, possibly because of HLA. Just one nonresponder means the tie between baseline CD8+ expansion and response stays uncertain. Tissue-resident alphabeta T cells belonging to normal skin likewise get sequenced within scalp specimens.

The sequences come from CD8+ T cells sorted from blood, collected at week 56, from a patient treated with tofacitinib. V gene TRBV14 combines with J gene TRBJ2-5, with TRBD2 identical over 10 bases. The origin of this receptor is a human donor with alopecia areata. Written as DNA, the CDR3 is TGTGCCAGCAGCCAAGGTTCACTAGCGGGGTCAAAGGGGGAGACCCAGTACTTC. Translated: CASSQGSLAGSKGETQYF.